The 19 T cell receptor beta chains presented below share a single source sample, sequenced in a study of T cell changes during pregnancy in multiple sclerosis. Sequencing used immunoSEQ multiplex PCR; TCRdb keeps in-frame clones, though not all of them. The sample lists more than 35,000 clones; 88% were seen once. The specimen was CD8+ T cells from peripheral blood mononuclear cells, collected after pregnancy. All receptors come from a female donor in good health, enrolled as a control in a pregnancy study.

The chain joins TRBV4-3 to TRBJ2-2; 9 nucleotides match TRBD1. CDR3 size: 17 residues. V trimming: 1 base; J trimming: 6 bases; junction bases outside the gene matches: 9. Germline loops: CDR1 LGHNA, CDR2 YSLEER. Here the CDR3 DNA reads TGCGCCAGCAGCCAAGCTCCGGGACAGGGTGGTCCCGGGGAGCTGTTTTTT. Residues: CASSQAPGQGGPGELFF.

The chain combines TRBV7-9 with TRBJ1-3; a possible D gene is TRBD1 (6 bases). Between the trimmed V and J ends, which lost 3 bases and 0 bases, there was a span of 15 bases. Germline lookup yields CDR1 SEHNR and CDR2 FQNEAQ (reference sequence). The CDR3 loop spans 17 amino acids. The CDR3 DNA is TGTGCCAGCAGCTTGGCATCACAGGGCGTCTCTGGAAACACCATATATTTT. Translated: CASSLASQGVSGNTIYF.

V gene TRBV15 combines with J gene TRBJ1-2; perhaps TRBD1 as D (5 bases). V dropped 5 bases and J dropped 6 bases, with 13 bases sitting between them. This CDR3 is built from 13 residues. Germline CDR1 is LNHNV and CDR2 is YYDKDF (reference sequence). The CDR3 loop is CATSGLGGNGYTF. The CDR3 bases are TGTGCCACCAGCGGTTTGGGGGGGAATGGCTACACCTTC.

The V call is TRBV7-8, the J call TRBJ1-2; perhaps TRBD1 as D (6 bases). The CDR3 sequence is 17 residues long. V shed 1 base and J shed 5 bases, with 20 bases lying between them. The germline gives CDR1 SGHVS, CDR2 FQNEAQ. CDR3 sequence: CASSLELRQGLGYGYTF. The CDR3 DNA follows: TGTGCCAGCAGCTTAGAACTGAGGCAGGGGCTAGGGTATGGCTACACCTTC.

The V gene is TRBV4-2, the J gene TRBJ2-5; the D is unclear. This CDR3 has 15 amino acids. Germline CDR1 is LGHNA and CDR2 is YNFKEQ. The V gene lost 0 bases and the J gene lost 2 bases, with 10 bases spanning the gap. The CDR3: CASSQEAWQQETQYF. The CDR3 nucleotides are TGTGCCAGCAGCCAAGAGGCTTGGCAACAAGAGACCCAGTACTTC.

The chain has TRBV7-3 and TRBJ1-1; no clear D gene. Trimming cost V 8 bases and J 2 bases, with 12 bases left between them. The CDR3 sequence is 13 residues long. Germline CDR1 is SGHTA and CDR2 is FQGTGA. The CDR3 coding sequence is TGTGCCAGCTCTCTGGCTGAAAACACTGAAGCTTTCTTT. It specifies CASSLAENTEAFF.

This sequence joins TRBV4-3 and TRBJ2-7; D might be TRBD2 (5 bases). There are 13 residues in the CDR3. Looked up from germline, CDR1 is LGHNA and CDR2 is YSLEER. The V gene lost 0 bases and the J gene lost 5 bases, with 8 bases spanning the gap. CDR3 in amino acids: CASSQERENEQYF. For the CDR3, the DNA is TGCGCCAGCAGCCAAGAGAGGGAGAACGAGCAGTACTTC.

The chain links TRBV5-4 to TRBJ1-5; no reliable D call. The germline V gene encodes CDR1 SGHNT and CDR2 YYREEE (reference sequence). The germline V and J ends were trimmed by 4 bases and 4 bases, with 12 bases remaining between them. CDR3 length: 14 residues. Written as DNA, the CDR3 is TGTGCCAGCAGCCCCGACGGGGTAAATCAGCCCCAGCATTTT. Amino acids: CASSPDGVNQPQHF.

The chain carries TRBV4-3 and TRBJ1-1; TRBD1 matches 7 bases. This CDR3 is built from 15 residues. V lost 0 bases, J lost 7 bases, and 8 bases stayed unmatched. From germline, CDR1 is LGHNA and CDR2 YSLEER. In nucleotides, the CDR3 is TGCGCCAGCAGCCAAGATCCCACCGGGACAGATGAAGCTTTCTTT. Encoded protein: CASSQDPTGTDEAFF.

J is TRBJ2-5 and V is TRBV20-1, with 7 bases lining up with TRBD1. Germline V gene lookup returns CDR1 DFQATT and CDR2 SNEGSKA (reference sequence). Trimming took 4 bases from V and 12 from J; bases not matched to a gene: 5. The CDR3 is 10 residues long. The CDR3 nucleotides are TGCAGTGCTAACCGAGGGGGCAAGTACTTC. Its translation is CSANRGGKYF.

Here the CDR3 DNA reads TGTGCCAGCAGCCCGGGACAGGGGGCGGCCGGGGAGCTGTTTTTT. This codes for CASSPGQGAAGELFF. The chain joins TRBV5-6 to TRBJ2-2; 12 bases line up with TRBD1. There are 15 residues in the CDR3. J gave up 6 bases and V 4 bases, and 4 bases lay outside the gene matches. The germline V gene has CDR1 SGHDT and CDR2 YYEEEE.

This chain joins TRBV15 and TRBJ2-1, with 7 bases that match TRBD1. There are 15 residues in the CDR3. V lost 3 bases, J lost 3 bases, and 5 bases stayed unmatched. In germline, CDR1 is LNHNV, CDR2 YYDKDF (reference sequence). This chain's CDR3 is CATSSDRAVYNEQFF. CDR3 nucleotide sequence: TGTGCCACCAGCAGCGACAGGGCCGTCTACAATGAGCAGTTCTTC.

Regarding this clone: One junction end does not reproduce the germline sequence, and a read error may be involved. Written as DNA, the CDR3 is TGTGCCAGCAGCTCCAGGGCGGGGGGGCGACCAGATGCGCAGTATTTT. Translation gives CASSSRAGGRPDAQYF. V gene TRBV13 combines with J gene TRBJ2-3; 9 nucleotides match TRBD2. The CDR3 consists of 16 residues. The germline gives CDR1 PRHDT, CDR2 FYEKMQ (reference sequence). The whole variable domain, filled in from reference TRBV13 and TRBJ2-3, reads AAGVIQSPRHLIKEKRETATLKCYPIPRHDTVYWYQQGPGQDPQFLISFYEKMQSDKGSIPDRFSAQQFSDYHSELNMSSLELGDSALYFCASSSRAGGRPDAQYFGPGTRLTVL.

The chain couples TRBV28 to TRBJ1-5; D call uncertain. Germline CDR1 and CDR2: MDHEN and SYDVKM. The CDR3 runs to 16 residues. V was clipped by 8 bases and J by 5 bases, with 22 bases between them. CDR3 coding DNA: TGTGCCAGCTTATTTGAGCGCAATAGCTTCGATCAGCCCCAGCATTTT. Encoded protein: CASLFERNSFDQPQHF.

This clone is judged medium-sized. The chain links TRBV15 to TRBJ2-1, with D perhaps matching TRBD2 (5 bases). CDR1 is LNHNV and CDR2 is YYDKDF in the germline V gene (reference sequence). Deletions cut 8 bases from V and 1 base from J, with 12 bases between. The CDR3 is 14 amino acids. The DNA for the CDR3 is TGTGCCACCCGGAACGGGGAGTCCTACAATGAGCAGTTCTTC. Its translation: CATRNGESYNEQFF.

CDR3 sequence (DNA): TGCGCCAGCAGCCAACTATTGGGGACAGGGACGAACGGGGAGCTGTTTTTT. Protein: CASSQLLGTGTNGELFF. V usage is TRBV4-3 and J usage is TRBJ2-2, with 9 bases identical to TRBD1. The CDR3 runs 17 residues. J was trimmed by 7 bases and V by 2 bases; bases with no gene match: 11. Germline V gene sequence: CDR1 LGHNA, CDR2 YSLEER.

The chain carries TRBV4-3 and TRBJ1-4; D perhaps matches TRBD1 (6 bases). V lost 1 base and J lost 6, with 15 bases in between. This CDR3 comprises 16 residues. The germline CDR1 and CDR2 sequences are LGHNA and YSLEER. DNA for the CDR3: TGCGCCAGCAGCCAAGGATACCGGGACACCGATGAAAAACTGTTTTTT. Amino acids: CASSQGYRDTDEKLFF.

CDR3 nucleotide sequence: TGTGCCAGCAGTTCCGGGGGGGTGAACACTGAAGCTTTCTTT. This codes for CASSSGGVNTEAFF. The gene calls are TRBV7-6 and TRBJ1-1; tentative D call: TRBD1 (5 bases). CDR1 and CDR2 (germline): SGHVS, FNYEAQ. V lost 6 bases and J 0 bases, leaving 11 bases between the germline ends. This CDR3 has 14 amino acids.

The chain is built from TRBV5-1 and TRBJ2-1; 10 bases are shared with TRBD2. The CDR3 extends over 15 amino acids. Germline CDR1 reads SGHRS; CDR2 reads YFSETQ. V lost 4 bases and J lost 3; bases outside the gene matches: 4. The chain's CDR3 is CASSPSSGGYNEQFF. In nucleotides, the CDR3 is TGCGCCAGCAGCCCCTCTAGCGGGGGCTACAATGAGCAGTTCTTC. The entire variable domain, with the rest obtained from reference TRBV5-1 and TRBJ2-1, is as follows: KAGVTQTPRYLIKTRGQQVTLSCSPISGHRSVSWYQQTPGQGLQFLFEYFSETQRNKGNFPGRFSGRQFSNSRSEMNVSTLELGDSALYLCASSPSSGGYNEQFFGPGTRLTVL.